This TCR beta chain appears in the sequencing data of a study of blood T cell repertoires in COVID-19. Study-wide context: COVID-19 samples collected from the United States, Italy and Spain covered acute and convalescent phases. PBMCs, B-cell-depleted T cells, or T cells provided the cDNA or gDNA that made up the material.

In the original processing: Reference gene primer amplification in the assay estimated nucleated cell counts. The data were produced by immunoSEQ multiplex PCR, yet TCRdb's version contains in-frame clones alone and is incomplete. D and trimming come from the DNA, and the V and J calls and clone size come from that table. The sample consists of around 200,000 clones, around 83% of them appearing once. V dropped 3 bases and J dropped 4 bases, with 16 bases sitting between them. This CDR3 has 16 residues. Germline V gene sequence: CDR1 SEHNR, CDR2 FQNEAQ (reference sequence). Sequencing used peripheral blood. V and J are TRBV7-9 and TRBJ2-1; D remains unclear. The clonotype originates from a woman older than 75 in a cohort sampled during active or convalescent COVID-19. DNA for the CDR3: TGTGCCAGCAGCTTCTCCGACACATTCCCATACAATGAGCAGTTCTTC. Translating it yields CASSFSDTFPYNEQFF.